This is a list of T cell receptor beta chains from one sample in a study of blood T cell repertoires in COVID-19. Clones were sequenced by immunoSEQ multiplex PCR, and TCRdb holds only the in-frame ones, with some missing. The table lists about 50,000 clones, about 87% of them singletons. The source material was peripheral blood. These receptors originate from a human donor with active COVID-19. The donor label of this sample is uncertain. CDR3s include the opening cysteine and the closing phenylalanine or tryptophan. A D gene is named only where the DNA matches it firmly. Rows give clone size only sometimes, using once, few, many, or a class for an expanded clone.

D	V	J	size	CDR3	DNA
TRBD2	TRBV27	TRBJ2-5	NA	CASSQPRGGQETQYF	TGTGCCAGCAGTCAGCCCCGGGGGGGCCAAGAGACCCAGTACTTC
TRBD1	TRBV4-1	TRBJ1-2	NA	CASSQLGTGGGKDGYTF	TGCGCCAGCAGCCAACTTGGGACAGGGGGTGGCAAGGATGGCTACACCTTC
NA	TRBV30	TRBJ1-5	few	CAWSVRSAGSNQPQHF	TGTGCCTGGAGTGTACGGTCGGCAGGGAGCAATCAGCCCCAGCATTTT
NA	TRBV7-2	TRBJ2-5	NA	CASTTGLVQTQYF	TGTGCCAGCACCACGGGACTTGTGCAGACCCAGTACTTC
NA	TRBV19	TRBJ1-1	once	CASGGKMNTEAFF	TGTGCCAGCGGGGGAAAAATGAACACTGAAGCTTTCTTT
TRBD2	TRBV11-2	TRBJ2-1	NA	CASRDLAGAYNEQFF	TGTGCCAGCCGGGACCTAGCGGGAGCCTACAATGAGCAGTTCTTC
TRBD2	TRBV11-2	TRBJ2-3	NA	CASSLVPGGQADTQYF	TGTGCCAGCAGCTTAGTGCCGGGAGGCCAAGCAGATACGCAGTATTTT
TRBD2	TRBV27	TRBJ2-7	NA	CASSPGGGVGREQYF	TGTGCCAGCAGCCCGGGGGGGGGTGTGGGTCGCGAGCAGTACTTC
TRBD2	TRBV28	TRBJ2-1	NA	CASSFLAGGPRNEQFF	TGTGCCAGCAGTTTTTTGGCGGGAGGGCCGAGGAATGAGCAGTTCTTC
NA	TRBV6-5	TRBJ2-6	once	CASLTASGANVLTF	TGTGCCAGCCTGACAGCCTCTGGGGCCAACGTCCTGACTTTC
TRBD2	TRBV28	TRBJ2-3	NA	CAGGSGAASDTQYF	TGTGCCGGGGGTAGCGGGGCCGCCTCAGATACGCAGTATTTT
NA	TRBV5-1	TRBJ2-1	NA	CASSSTTGRSYNEQFF	TGCGCCAGCAGCTCTACGACAGGGAGGTCCTACAATGAGCAGTTCTTC
NA	TRBV29-1	TRBJ2-5	NA	CSVEKGVKETQYF	TGCAGCGTTGAAAAGGGGGTTAAAGAGACCCAGTACTTC
NA	TRBV27	TRBJ2-1	NA	CASRDGTRTGNEQFF	TGTGCCAGCAGGGACGGGACTCGCACCGGCAATGAGCAGTTCTTC
NA	TRBV12-3/TRBV12-4	TRBJ2-1	few	CASSFFFYNEQFF	TGTGCCAGCAGTTTCTTTTTCTACAATGAGCAGTTCTTC
TRBD1	TRBV28	TRBJ1-5	NA	CASSSLDRGASQPQHF	TGTGCCAGCAGTTCCCTAGACAGGGGCGCTAGTCAGCCCCAGCATTTT
TRBD1	TRBV5-4	TRBJ1-1	once	CASSLETGVRTEAFF	TGTGCCAGCAGCTTGGAGACAGGGGTGCGTACTGAAGCTTTCTTT
NA	TRBV11-3	TRBJ2-3	NA	CASSPRTVPDTQYF	TGTGCCAGCAGCCCTCGGACAGTTCCAGATACGCAGTATTTT
TRBD1	TRBV4-3	TRBJ1-2	NA	CASSQATGNYGYTF	TGCGCCAGCAGCCAAGCGACAGGGAACTATGGCTACACCTTC
NA	TRBV2	TRBJ1-3	NA	CASSRTGQSSGNTIYF	TGTGCCAGCAGTAGAACAGGACAGAGCTCTGGAAACACCATATATTTT
NA	TRBV12-5	TRBJ1-5	NA	CASGWVTGNSNQPQHF	TGTGCTAGTGGTTGGGTAACAGGGAATAGCAATCAGCCCCAGCATTTT
NA	TRBV19	TRBJ2-1	NA	CASSRANEQFF	TGTGCCAGTAGTAGGGCCAATGAGCAGTTCTTC
TRBD1	TRBV15	TRBJ2-7	NA	CATRPRTGKYEQYF	TGTGCCACCAGACCACGGACAGGGAAATACGAGCAGTACTTC
NA	TRBV7-8	TRBJ1-1	NA	CASSLGQNTEAFF	TGTGCCAGCAGCTTAGGGCAGAACACTGAAGCTTTCTTT
NA	TRBV7-2	TRBJ2-7	NA	CASSFLGSMGYEQYF	TGTGCCAGCAGCTTCCTGGGTAGCATGGGTTACGAGCAGTACTTC
TRBD2	TRBV4-2	TRBJ2-3	medium-sized	CASSHGLAGWVTQYF	TGTGCCAGCAGCCATGGACTAGCGGGATGGGTTACGCAGTATTTT
NA	TRBV28	TRBJ2-1	NA	CASSLYTGYNEQFF	TGTGCCAGCAGTTTATATACAGGGTACAATGAGCAGTTCTTC
NA	TRBV7-2	TRBJ2-7	NA	CASSLGPYSEQYF	TGTGCCAGCAGCTTAGGTCCTTACAGCGAGCAGTACTTC
TRBD1	TRBV5-1	TRBJ1-1	NA	CASSWDRWGIEAFF	TGCGCCAGCAGCTGGGACAGGTGGGGGATTGAAGCTTTCTTT
NA	TRBV19	TRBJ2-5	few	CASIRVEETQYF	TGTGCCAGTATCCGGGTAGAGGAGACCCAGTACTTC
TRBD1	TRBV12-3/TRBV12-4	TRBJ1-5	NA	CASRGTGVQPQHF	TGTGCCAGCAGGGGGACAGGGGTTCAGCCCCAGCATTTT
NA	TRBV6-5	TRBJ1-5	NA	CASSQGLYSNQPQHF	TGTGCCAGCAGCCAGGGACTCTATAGCAATCAGCCCCAGCATTTT
TRBD2	TRBV5-4	TRBJ2-3	NA	CASSFGTSGRTDTQYF	TGTGCCAGCAGCTTTGGGACTAGCGGGAGAACAGATACGCAGTATTTT
NA	TRBV4-2	TRBJ1-1	NA	CASSQALRTEAFF	TGTGCCAGCAGCCAAGCCCTAAGAACTGAAGCTTTCTTT
NA	TRBV2	TRBJ2-2	NA	CASNRERNTGELFF	TGTGCCAGCAACCGGGAGCGGAACACCGGGGAGCTGTTTTTT
TRBD1	TRBV12-3/TRBV12-4	TRBJ1-5	NA	CASNKQGEPQHF	TGTGCCAGCAACAAACAGGGGGAGCCCCAGCATTTT
NA	TRBV6-5	TRBJ1-2	NA	CASRRGDTPGGYTF	TGTGCCAGCAGACGCGGCGACACCCCGGGAGGCTACACCTTC
NA	TRBV9	TRBJ2-1	NA	CASSVGGNGYNEQFF	TGTGCCAGCAGCGTTGGGGGGAACGGCTACAATGAGCAGTTCTTC
TRBD1	TRBV6-2/TRBV6-3	TRBJ2-7	NA	CASSSLTGEAYEQYF	TGTGCCAGCAGCTCGTTGACAGGGGAGGCCTACGAGCAGTACTTC
TRBD1	TRBV7-3	TRBJ2-7	once	CASSHGTAYEQYF	TGTGCCAGCAGCCACGGGACAGCCTACGAGCAGTACTTC
TRBD1	TRBV27	TRBJ2-3	NA	CASSSRTGADTQYF	TGTGCCAGCAGTTCAAGGACAGGGGCAGATACGCAGTATTTT
NA	TRBV4-1	TRBJ2-2	NA	CASSQDRGISTGELFF	TGCGCCAGCAGCCAAGATAGGGGGATCAGCACCGGGGAGCTGTTTTTT
NA	TRBV3-1/TRBV3-2	TRBJ1-3	NA	CASSQRDTIYF	TGTGCCAGCAGCCAACGGGACACCATATATTTT
TRBD2	TRBV4-3	TRBJ2-3	NA	CASSRGIAGGSTDTQYF	TGCGCCAGCAGTCGGGGAATAGCGGGAGGGAGCACAGATACGCAGTATTTT
NA	TRBV5-1	TRBJ1-2	NA	CASSLGQATYGYTF	TGCGCCAGCAGCTTGGGGCAGGCAACCTATGGCTACACCTTC
NA	TRBV5-5	TRBJ1-1	NA	CASSLEFASATEAFF	TGTGCCAGCAGCTTGGAGTTTGCCAGTGCCACTGAAGCTTTCTTT